This section outlines one TCR beta chain sequence together with its context. Its target is unknown. Sequencing targeted TCR beta in T cells from blood (CD8+ and CD4+). Trimming removed 0 bases at V and 6 bases at J, with 10 bases between. The CDR3 loop spans 14 amino acids. Germline V gene data show CDR1 as LNHDA and CDR2 as SQIVND (reference sequence). This entry is derived from a study of CD8 T cells in Susac syndrome. General study findings and limits: Four to six Susac-specific public clones appeared in CD8+ TEMRA repertoires, and some 15 in total CD8+ repertoires.

RNA in amounts of about 0.5 to 1 ug was reverse transcribed with random hexamers. Each CDR3 protein is one row after TCRdb ran MiXCR on the immunoSEQ multiplex PCR reads. The sample yields about 76,000 distinct CDR3 sequences, 80% to 95% seen once. The sequencing input was CD8+ T cells from PBMCs. The chain is built from TRBV19 and TRBJ2-3; a weak D match, TRBD2 (6 bases). This clonotype was sampled from a human donor with Susac syndrome. Written as DNA, the CDR3 is TGTGCCAGTAGTATAGATTCTAGCGAGGATACGCAGTATTTT. Residues: CASSIDSSEDTQYF.